A single sample gave rise to the 11 T cell receptor beta chains below, sequenced in a study of T cells in Graves' hyperthyroidism and ophthalmopathy. Authors of the study amplified TCR beta CDR3 regions from RNA transcripts. The HTBI primer set drove a first-round RT-PCR of the TCR CDR3. TCRdb used MiXCR to reprocess the multiplex PCR reads, holding one entry per CDR3 protein. The table includes 400,000 to 500,000 distinct CDR3 sequences, about 14% detected once. Sequenced sample: blood. The receptor set was obtained from a young man with Graves' ophthalmopathy.

This clonotype was seen repeatedly, ten times or more. This chain joins TRBV6-1 and TRBJ2-2; possibly TRBD2 for D (6 bases). Germline V gene data show CDR1 as MNHNS and CDR2 as SASEGT. The CDR3 runs to 15 residues. V was trimmed by 6 bases and J by 0 bases, leaving 11 bases between them. CDR3 sequence reads: CASSRGLANTGELFF. The CDR3, as DNA: TGTGCCAGCAGCCGGGGACTTGCGAACACCGGGGAGCTGTTTTTT.

The CDR3 DNA is TGTGCCAGCAGTTTTGCAGGGGGAGGCGAGCAGTACTTC. This sequence encodes CASSFAGGGEQYF. The chain couples TRBV27 to TRBJ2-7; maybe TRBD1 (7 bases). The V gene's germline CDR1 is MNHEY and CDR2 SMNVEV (reference sequence). The germline V and J ends were trimmed by 3 bases and 6 bases, with 12 bases remaining between them. CDR3 size: 13 residues.

This clonotype has only a few counts. The chain employs TRBV6-1 and TRBJ2-7, with 10 bases identical to TRBD2. Trimming removed 11 bases from V and 3 bases from J; junction bases left unmatched: 13. The germline V gene has CDR1 MNHNS and CDR2 SASEGT. This CDR3 spans 15 amino acids. The CDR3 coding sequence is TGTGCCTCGGGGCTAGCGGGAGTTTCTGACTACGAGCAGTACTTC. Its translation is CASGLAGVSDYEQYF.

This clonotype has a count of ten or more. CDR3 loop: CASSHVLGQENGYTF. CDR3 bases: TGTGCCAGCAGCCACGTCCTGGGACAGGAGAATGGCTACACCTTC. This sequence joins TRBV3-1 and TRBJ1-2; 8 positions match TRBD1. V was pared by 3 bases and J by 6 bases, with 9 bases of the junction left unmatched. The V gene's germline CDR1 is LGHDT and CDR2 YNNKEL (reference sequence). The CDR3 covers 15 residues.

This clonotype occurred many times. CDR3 amino acids: CASSRQTANTEAFF. The CDR3 DNA sequence: TGTGCCAGCAGCCGTCAGACGGCGAACACTGAAGCTTTCTTT. The chain joins TRBV6-1 to TRBJ1-1; no reliable D call. CDR3 size: 14 residues. Trimming pared 6 bases from V and 1 base from J, leaving 12 bases between. Germline V lookup: CDR1 MNHNS, CDR2 SASEGT.

The chain is built from TRBV19 and TRBJ2-7, with TRBD2 identical over 8 bases. Germline values: CDR1 LNHDA, CDR2 SQIVND (reference sequence). V shed 10 bases and J 3 bases; nucleotides not matched to a gene: 11. This CDR3 spans 14 amino acids. For the CDR3, the DNA is TGTGCCATTTCGAAAGGTAGCGGGGACTACGAGCAGTACTTC. Protein product: CAISKGSGDYEQYF. Filled out from reference TRBV19 and TRBJ2-7, the complete variable domain reads DGGITQSPKYLFRKEGQNVTLSCEQNLNHDAMYWYRQDPGQGLRLIYYSQIVNDFQKGDIAEGYSVSREKKESFPLTVTSAQKNPTAFYLCAISKGSGDYEQYFGPGTRLTVT.

V and J are TRBV29-1 and TRBJ2-7; TRBD1 agrees at 7 bases. With V trimmed by 2 bases and J by 3 bases, 4 bases remained unmatched. Per the germline V gene, CDR1 is SQVTM and CDR2 is ANQGSEA. The CDR3 sequence is 13 residues long. The CDR3 DNA sequence: TGCAGCGTTGAAAGTGACAGGGACTACGAGCAGTACTTC. Amino acid sequence: CSVESDRDYEQYF.

In this sample, this clonotype turned up a few times. This chain joins TRBV3-1 and TRBJ1-1; 8 positions agree with TRBD1. This CDR3 spans 14 amino acids. The V gene's germline CDR1 is LGHDT and CDR2 YNNKEL (reference sequence). The trim removed 3 bases at V and 1 base at J, leaving 1 base unmatched. In DNA, the CDR3 is TGTGCCAGCAGCCAGCAGGGGGCGAACACTGAAGCTTTCTTT. Translation gives CASSQQGANTEAFF.

This clonotype was seen a handful of times. Here the CDR3 DNA reads TGCAGTGCTAGCCAAACGAGCGAGGGCTATGGCTACACCTTC. Translation: CSASQTSEGYGYTF. The chain couples TRBV20-1 to TRBJ1-2; D uncertain. The germline gives CDR1 DFQATT, CDR2 SNEGSKA (reference sequence). V gave up 3 bases and J gave up 4 bases, with 15 bases separating them. The CDR3 extends over 14 amino acids.

The chain joins TRBV3-1 to TRBJ2-7; D gene ambiguous. Trimming shortened V by 0 bases and J by 5 bases, and 23 bases separated the two germline ends. Germline V gene lookup returns CDR1 LGHDT and CDR2 YNNKEL (reference sequence). The CDR3 runs to 18 residues. The CDR3, as DNA: TGTGCCAGCAGCCAAGATCCTCCAGCGCTCAGCTCCTACAACGAGCAGTACTTC. This gives the protein CASSQDPPALSSYNEQYF.

On this clonotype: The junction does not match germline at one end; this may be a read error. The gene calls are TRBV16 and TRBJ2-5; D may be TRBD1 (5 bases). Germline-derived CDR1 and CDR2 are KGHSY and FQNENV. The CDR3 totals 12 residues. The chain's CDR3 is CASSQAGHSINF. The CDR3 DNA reads TGTGCCAGCAGCCAAGCAGGACATAGCATCAACTTC.